The clone carrying this T cell receptor beta chain has at least ten counts. This sample is part of a study of Graves' ophthalmopathy and Graves' hyperthyroidism. Scientists amplified the TCR beta CDR3 regions from RNA transcripts. Investigators did first-round RT-PCR with HTBI primers, then second-round multiplex PCR. MiXCR, run by TCRdb on the multiplex PCR reads, gives a single entry per CDR3 protein. The data hold about 620,000 distinct CDR3 sequences, with approximately 21% observed a single time. Germline V gives CDR1 DFQATT, CDR2 SNEGSKA (reference sequence). Trimming shortened V by 0 bases and J by 7 bases, and 15 bases separated the two germline ends. The CDR3 has 14 amino acids.

The sample comprised peripheral blood. The receptor's source is a woman aged 18-29 years with stable Graves' hyperthyroidism. Some clones in this sample may be carry-over from other donors' samples. This sequence joins TRBV20-1 and TRBJ1-2; perhaps TRBD1 as D (5 bases). The CDR3 loop reads CSARDQAGKPGYTF. CDR3 nucleotides: TGCAGTGCTAGAGATCAGGCAGGGAAGCCTGGCTACACCTTC.